This T cell receptor beta chain was identified during a study of T cell changes during pregnancy in multiple sclerosis. Only in-frame clones appear in the TCRdb table, and some are missing; sequencing was by immunoSEQ multiplex PCR. The table lists about 76,000 clones, roughly 92% of them singletons. The CDR3 spans 14 residues. The germline CDR1 and CDR2 sequences are LNHDA and SQIVND (reference sequence). Deletions cut 9 bases from V and 0 bases from J, with 14 bases between. This clone was counted only a few times. This rearrangement joins TRBV19 to TRBJ1-1; TRBD1 is a possible D gene (6 bases). Specimen: peripheral blood, collected after pregnancy. This clonotype was obtained from a female donor in good health, enrolled as a control in a pregnancy study. DNA for the CDR3: TGTGCCAGCACACAGGGCTACATGAACACTGAAGCTTTCTTT. This encodes CASTQGYMNTEAFF.